The clone carrying this T cell receptor beta chain was counted ten times or more. Unsorted bulk tissue (roughly 17-33 mg) underwent RNA and DNA co-extraction. This record comes from a study of tumor-infiltrating lymphocytes in primary liver carcinoma. Priming with a constant-region primer yielded TCR beta cDNA from around 0.45 ug total RNA. Three nested multiplex PCR rounds of slightly modified ARM-PCR generated TCR beta libraries. With TRBV1-TRBV30 forward primers and a C-beta reverse primer, the first two PCR rounds were run for about 10 cycles each. TCRdb redid the calling of the multiplex PCR reads with MiXCR, one entry per CDR3 protein. Among about 54,000 distinct CDR3 sequences listed, over 65% were seen once. Trimming shortened V by 4 bases and J by 4 bases, and 15 bases separated the two germline ends. Per the germline V gene, CDR1 is SEHNR and CDR2 is FQNEAQ (reference sequence). The CDR3 consists of 15 residues.

V is TRBV7-9 and J is TRBJ2-3; tentative D call: TRBD1 (6 bases). This receptor was taken from a man in his forties or fifties with primary liver carcinoma and hepatitis B virus infection. Sequencing input: liver tumor tissue from sampling region 2. Noted subset: tumor region T2, inferior pole. CDR3: CASSSGAEIPDTQYF. As DNA, the CDR3 is TGTGCCAGCAGCTCAGGGGCGGAGATCCCAGATACGCAGTATTTT.